This TCR beta chain was sequenced during a study of T-cell reconstitution after alpha-beta-depleted transplantation in children. CDR3 length equals 14 residues. Germline V CDR1 and CDR2: LGHNA, YNFKEQ. V was shortened by 4 bases and J by 8 bases, with 17 bases between the two germline ends. This clonotype showed up many times. For TCRbeta, the library was prepared with unique molecular identifiers. One entry per CDR3 protein results from TCRdb running MiXCR on the PCR reads. The table shows around 78,000 distinct CDR3 sequences, with about 6.7% occurring only once. This specimen was PBMCs from the stem cell graft donor, taken from the stem cell graft. The source is a human donor who donated a stem cell graft to a child with acute lymphoblastic leukemia. The J gene is TRBJ1-2, the V gene TRBV4-2; D not certain. The chain's CDR3 is CASSRPGSMDGYTF. For the CDR3, the DNA is TGTGCCAGCAGCCGACCCGGGTCAATGGACGGCTACACCTTC.